This TCR beta chain appears in the sequencing data of a study of blood T cell repertoires in COVID-19. Whole-study context: T cells, B-cell-depleted T cells, or PBMCs supplied cDNA or gDNA.

V dropped 2 bases and J dropped 0 bases, with 7 bases sitting between them. The CDR3 has 15 residues. Germline V CDR1 and CDR2: MNHEY, SVGAGI. In the original analysis: By means of reference gene primer amplification, nucleated cell counts were estimated. Sequencing was performed with immunoSEQ multiplex PCR; in TCRdb, only in-frame clones are kept and a portion is missing. V, J and clone size derive from that table, while D and trimming were established from the DNA sequence. Of 200,000 to 300,000 clones listed, around 86% are singletons. The sequence derives from a woman between 40 and 55 years old with acute COVID-19. V is TRBV6-5 and J is TRBJ1-4, with TRBD1 as a possible D gene (5 bases). Source material: PBMCs or T cells enriched from blood (not recorded which). CDR3 sequence: CASSYRGATNEKLFF. Written as DNA, the CDR3 is TGTGCCAGCAGTTACCGGGGGGCAACTAATGAAAAACTGTTTTTT.